This TCR beta chain originates from a study of CD8 T cells in Susac syndrome. Study context: When their blood was taken, patients with Susac syndrome were therapy-naive, taking corticosteroids, or taking intravenous immunoglobulin alone. Whole-study results and caveats: Clonal expansion of CD8+ cells in Susac peaked in TEMRA cells (and in active patients).

Reverse transcription used 0.5 to 1 ug RNA and random hexamers. MiXCR, run by TCRdb on the immunoSEQ multiplex PCR reads, gives a single entry per CDR3 protein. The sample yields about 76,000 distinct CDR3 sequences, 90% to 95% seen once. The CDR3 has 16 amino acids. Germline-derived CDR1 and CDR2 are MNHEY and SMNVEV (reference sequence). Trimming pared 4 bases from V and 0 bases from J, leaving 13 bases between. Under recently defined diagnostic criteria, the patients with Susac syndrome qualified as having definite or probable disease. Through negative isolation, CD4+ and CD8+ T cells were obtained, while TEMRA cells were enriched using FACS. A word on this clonotype: Its antigen is unknown.

The chain has TRBV27 and TRBJ2-1; D is ambiguous. The source is a human donor with Susac syndrome. Sequences were obtained from CD8+ T cells from PBMCs. The CDR3: CASSSGRWSSYNEQFF. The CDR3 DNA reads as TGTGCCAGCAGTTCCGGACGGTGGAGCTCCTACAATGAGCAGTTCTTC.